The 26 T cell receptor beta chains below all came from one sample that was sequenced in a study of control samples from healthy donors and cancer patients (dated by TCRdb to between 2020 and 2021). Receptor libraries were prepared by the immunoSEQ multiplex PCR assay. TCRdb mirrors the immuneACCESS table, restricted to in-frame sequences. Some clones are absent from its copies; in checked studies, under half trace to an unresolved V gene, and the reason for the others is unknown. The sample records 120,000 to 150,000 clones, more than 85% of which are singletons. Jointly, the top ten make up around 5.4% of the sample. The specimen was blood. The receptors shown here come from a young man in good health.

This chain uses TRBV7-9 with TRBJ2-5, with a weak D call TRBD1 (6 bases). CDR3 length: 14 residues. Germline V gene sequence: CDR1 SEHNR, CDR2 FQNEAQ (reference sequence). The V end lost 3 bases, the J end lost 6 bases, and 14 bases lay between the germline ends. The CDR3 loop reads CASSFGAGVKTQYF. CDR3 nucleotides: TGTGCCAGCAGCTTCGGTGCAGGGGTTAAGACCCAGTACTTC.

The chain has TRBV30 and TRBJ2-5; the D is unclear. CDR1 and CDR2 (germline): GTSNPN, SVGIG (reference sequence). V gave up 1 base and J gave up 5 bases, with 11 bases separating them. The CDR3 spans 13 residues. The CDR3 is CAWSEMLGETQYF. The CDR3, as DNA: TGTGCCTGGAGTGAAATGCTCGGGGAGACCCAGTACTTC. The full variable domain, with the rest looked up from reference TRBV30 and TRBJ2-5, is SQTIHQWPATLVQPVGSPLSLECTVEGTSNPNLYWYRQAAGRGLQLLFYSVGIGQISSEVPQNLSASRPQDRQFILSSKKLLLSDSGFYLCAWSEMLGETQYFGPGTRLLVL.

The chain links TRBV19 to TRBJ2-1; D unresolved. The CDR3 spans 12 residues. Germline CDR1 reads LNHDA; CDR2 reads SQIVND (reference sequence). V was trimmed by 6 bases and J by 1 base, leaving 4 bases between them. The CDR3 bases are TGTGCCAGTAGGGGATCCTACAATGAGCAGTTCTTC. Protein product: CASRGSYNEQFF.

This chain links TRBV5-1 with TRBJ1-5; D unresolved. Germline CDR1 is SGHRS and CDR2 is YFSETQ. This CDR3 is built from 13 residues. Trimming took 4 bases from V and 3 from J, leaving 8 bases between them. In DNA form, the CDR3 reads TGCGCCAGCAGCCTGGATTCCAATCAGCCCCAGCATTTT. It translates to CASSLDSNQPQHF.

V is TRBV2 and J is TRBJ1-1; 8 positions match TRBD1. The CDR3 has 12 residues. The germline CDR1 and CDR2 sequences are SNHLY and FYNNEI. The ends lost 10 bases at V and 6 bases at J; junction bases unmatched: 7. DNA for the CDR3: TGTGCCACTACAGGACAGGGCCCTGAAGCTTTCTTT. Amino acids: CATTGQGPEAFF.

This clone was observed a single time. This sequence joins TRBV5-1 and TRBJ2-5, with unresolved D. Germline V gene data show CDR1 as SGHRS and CDR2 as YFSETQ. The CDR3 loop spans 17 amino acids. Deletions cut 0 bases from V and 5 bases from J, with 20 bases between. The CDR3, as DNA: TGCGCCAGCAGCTTGGCCCTCGTGGCCCCCGAGCAGGAGACCCAGTACTTC. Translating it yields CASSLALVAPEQETQYF.

The count of this clone is one. The chain recombines TRBV7-9 with TRBJ2-5, with 11 bases identical to TRBD2. V gave up 5 bases and J gave up 4 bases; unmatched junction bases: 9. The CDR3 covers 16 residues. Germline V CDR1 and CDR2: SEHNR, FQNEAQ (reference sequence). CDR3 DNA sequence: TGTGCCAGCAGCCCCGGGGGACTAGCGGAAGTAGAGACCCAGTACTTC. Translating it yields CASSPGGLAEVETQYF.

The chain has TRBV19 and TRBJ2-1, with 8 positions matching TRBD2. CDR1 is LNHDA and CDR2 is SQIVND in the germline V gene (reference sequence). This CDR3 has 16 amino acids. The ends lost 4 bases at V and 5 bases at J; junction bases unmatched: 10. The CDR3 DNA reads as TGTGCCAGTAGTACTCTTACTAGCGGAGGAAACAATGAGCAGTTCTTC. Its protein product is CASSTLTSGGNNEQFF.

This sequence joins TRBV19 and TRBJ2-7; D gene unclear. The CDR3 loop spans 16 amino acids. Germline values: CDR1 LNHDA, CDR2 SQIVND (reference sequence). V lost 4 bases and J lost 0, with 16 bases in between. The CDR3 is CASSTRTEISSYEQYF. CDR3 nucleotide sequence: TGTGCCAGTAGTACGAGGACGGAGATTAGCTCCTACGAGCAGTACTTC.

V gene TRBV4-2 combines with J gene TRBJ1-4, with unresolved D. The V gene's germline CDR1 is LGHNA and CDR2 YNFKEQ. V was clipped by 1 base and J by 8 bases, with 5 bases between them. This CDR3 contains 12 residues. The CDR3 DNA reads as TGTGCCAGCAGCCAAGCCGGGGAAAAACTGTTTTTT. This encodes CASSQAGEKLFF.

The genes are TRBV18 and TRBJ1-1; a possible D gene is TRBD1 (6 bases). The CDR3 consists of 14 residues. V was trimmed by 2 bases and J by 2 bases, leaving 9 bases between them. Germline values: CDR1 KGHSH, CDR2 LQKENI. The CDR3 bases are TGTGCCAGCTCACCATCGGACAGAAACACTGAAGCTTTCTTT. Translation: CASSPSDRNTEAFF.

This clone was seen just once. The chain uses TRBV27 and TRBJ1-1; 8 bases align to TRBD1. Germline V lookup: CDR1 MNHEY, CDR2 SMNVEV (reference sequence). V shed 2 bases and J 4 bases; nucleotides not matched to a gene: 6. The CDR3 is made up of 15 amino acids. This chain's CDR3 is CASSLDQGALTEAFF. The CDR3 DNA follows: TGTGCCAGCAGTTTAGACCAGGGGGCCCTCACTGAAGCTTTCTTT.

This sequence joins TRBV27 and TRBJ2-1; 8 bases are a match to TRBD2. The CDR3 spans 17 residues. Trimming cost V 0 bases and J 5 bases; bases outside gene matches: 9. Germline V gene data show CDR1 as MNHEY and CDR2 as SMNVEV (reference sequence). CDR3 bases: TGTGCCAGCAGTTTATCGGGTCAGCGGGAGTGGGACAATGAGCAGTTCTTC. Translating gives CASSLSGQREWDNEQFF.

The rearrangement links TRBV5-5 to TRBJ1-5; TRBD1 agrees at 10 bases. In germline, CDR1 is SGHKS, CDR2 YYEKEE (reference sequence). Germline trimming cut 3 bases from V and 7 bases from J; bases unmatched to any gene: 7. This CDR3 spans 15 amino acids. For the CDR3, the DNA is TGTGCCAGCAGCTCGACCGGGACAGGGGTACAGCCCCAGCATTTT. Its translation is CASSSTGTGVQPQHF.

The chain carries TRBV27 and TRBJ2-5; TRBD2 matches 7 bases. The junction had 14 bases not matched to a gene; V was cut back by 5 bases and J by 5 bases. This CDR3 has 16 amino acids. Germline lookup yields CDR1 MNHEY and CDR2 SMNVEV (reference sequence). CDR3 coding DNA: TGTGCCAGCAGTCCGGAACCAGCGGGAATTAGGGAGACCCAGTACTTC. This gives the protein CASSPEPAGIRETQYF.

The J gene is TRBJ2-3, the V gene TRBV28; 9 bases match TRBD1. V shed 6 bases, J shed 4 bases, and the junction held 8 bases outside the gene matches. Germline CDR1 reads MDHEN; CDR2 reads SYDVKM. The CDR3 runs 15 residues. CDR3 protein: CASSWDRELPDTQYF. The CDR3 DNA follows: TGTGCCAGCAGCTGGGACAGGGAACTCCCAGATACGCAGTATTTT.

V usage is TRBV5-4 and J usage is TRBJ2-3; the D gene is possibly TRBD2 (6 bases). Germline CDR1 is SGHNT and CDR2 is YYREEE (reference sequence). The V and J ends lost 0 bases and 2 bases respectively, with 10 bases between them. CDR3 length equals 15 residues. The CDR3 is CASSLDSGNTDTQYF. DNA of the CDR3: TGTGCCAGCAGCTTGGATAGCGGCAACACAGATACGCAGTATTTT.

The rearrangement joins TRBV5-1 to TRBJ2-5, with D hard to call. From germline, CDR1 is SGHRS and CDR2 YFSETQ. V was pared by 7 bases and J by 1 base, with 11 bases between. CDR3 length: 13 amino acids. CDR3 sequence: CASSHTGQETQYF. DNA of the CDR3: TGCGCCAGCTCACATACCGGCCAAGAGACCCAGTACTTC.

V and J are TRBV15 and TRBJ1-1; 9 bases are a match to TRBD1. V lost 1 base, J lost 5 bases, and 5 bases stayed unmatched. The CDR3 consists of 15 residues. Germline lookup yields CDR1 LNHNV and CDR2 YYDKDF (reference sequence). CDR3 protein: CATSRAGQGITEAFF. In DNA, the CDR3 is TGTGCCACCAGCAGAGCGGGACAGGGAATAACTGAAGCTTTCTTT. Filled out from reference TRBV15 and TRBJ1-1, the complete variable domain reads DAMVIQNPRYQVTQFGKPVTLSCSQTLNHNVMYWYQQKSSQAPKLLFHYYDKDFNNEADTPDNFQSRRPNTSFCFLDIRSPGLGDTAMYLCATSRAGQGITEAFFGQGTRLTVV.

V usage is TRBV13 and J usage is TRBJ2-2; 9 nucleotides match TRBD1. Germline CDR1 PRHDT, CDR2 FYEKMQ (reference sequence). CDR3 size: 14 residues. The V gene end was trimmed by 5 bases and the J gene end by 4 bases; junction bases not matched to a gene: 2. The chain's CDR3 is CASSGTGLTGELFF. The CDR3, as DNA: TGTGCCAGCAGCGGGACAGGGCTCACCGGGGAGCTGTTTTTT.

This chain links TRBV6-5 with TRBJ1-5, with no clear D. The CDR3 runs 15 residues. Trimming took off 2 bases at V and 5 bases at J, with 13 bases between the two ends. In germline, CDR1 is MNHEY, CDR2 SVGAGI. The DNA for the CDR3 is TGTGCCAGCAGTTACAGTAGGGCATGGGATCAGCCCCAGCATTTT. As protein: CASSYSRAWDQPQHF.

The chain links TRBV12-5 to TRBJ2-1; TRBD1 aligns across 12 bases. The CDR3 has 16 amino acids. Unmatched junction bases numbered 10, after V lost 6 bases and J lost 7 bases. The germline V gene encodes CDR1 LGHNT and CDR2 FRNRAP. The CDR3 reads CASGSGTGGLVNEQFF. CDR3 coding DNA: TGTGCTAGTGGCTCCGGGACAGGGGGCTTAGTAAATGAGCAGTTCTTC.

This chain links TRBV11-2 with TRBJ2-3; TRBD2 aligns across 12 bases. The CDR3 has 18 residues. V shed 5 bases and J 2 bases; nucleotides not matched to a gene: 11. In germline, CDR1 is SGHAT, CDR2 FQNNGV. This CDR3 is CASSLFRTSGEYTDTQYF. DNA of the CDR3: TGTGCCAGCAGCCTATTTCGGACTAGCGGGGAGTACACAGATACGCAGTATTTT.

CDR3 nucleotide sequence: TGTGCCAGCAGATTCATCAACAATGAGCAGTTCTTC. Translated: CASRFINNEQFF. The chain employs TRBV7-9 and TRBJ2-1; no clear D gene. CDR3 length equals 12 residues. Trimming stripped 6 bases from V and 5 bases from J, with 8 bases between. Germline V CDR1 and CDR2: SEHNR, FQNEAQ (reference sequence).

The chain couples TRBV27 to TRBJ2-7, with D unclear. This CDR3 has 17 amino acids. The germline V and J ends were trimmed by 3 bases and 1 base, with 19 bases remaining between them. CDR1 and CDR2 (germline): MNHEY, SMNVEV (reference sequence). CDR3 coding DNA: TGTGCCAGCAGTTTTCAAGGCTTCCAGAAGGAATCCTACGAGCAGTACTTC. Translation gives CASSFQGFQKESYEQYF.

The CDR3 DNA reads as TGTGCCAGCAGTAGGGAGGTCGGACACTATGGCTACACCTTC. Translated: CASSREVGHYGYTF. V is TRBV7-2 and J is TRBJ1-2; D remains unclear. From germline, CDR1 is SGHTA and CDR2 FQGNSA. This CDR3 is 14 amino acids long. The V gene lost 6 bases and the J gene lost 3 bases, with 14 bases spanning the gap.